This T cell receptor beta chain was sequenced during a study of naive and memory T cell subsets. Four PCR rounds used nested alpha and beta constant region primers plus the SP2 primer. For blood and skin samples, reverse transcription used TCR alpha and beta constant primers. One entry per CDR3 protein results from TCRdb running MiXCR on the 5' RACE reads. The sample holds 45,000 to 55,000 distinct CDR3 sequences, approximately 4.5% seen once. This clonotype was found many times. The antigen is unknown. Study-level points and caveats: This RNA-based method may be sensitive to activation-related transcript changes.

CDR3 length equals 15 residues. Losses at the gene ends were 5 bases for V and 7 bases for J; bases not matched to a gene: 4. Germline V gene data show CDR1 as SGHTA and CDR2 as FQGNSA. The library had UMIs added by 3' ligation of an oligonucleotide to TCR cDNA. Whole blood, around 2.5 ml, came from adult healthy volunteers. Unsorted total RNA, about 1 to 1000 ng, was DNase treated before reverse transcription. V gene TRBV7-2 combines with J gene TRBJ2-1; 14 bases align to TRBD2. The sequence was obtained from a female donor in good health. CDR3 amino acids: CASSQGLAGGNEQFF. CDR3 DNA: TGTGCCAGCAGCCAAGGACTAGCGGGAGGAAATGAGCAGTTCTTC.